Described below is a single T cell receptor beta chain sequence and its context. Its antigen is unidentified. Trimming removed 5 bases at V and 2 bases at J, with 7 bases between. Germline CDR1 reads MNHNY; CDR2 reads SVGAGI (reference sequence). This CDR3 has 13 residues. The method was immunoSEQ multiplex PCR; TCRdb's version includes in-frame clones alone and lacks a portion of them. The top ten clones hold roughly 15% of a sample with 40,000 to 55,000 clones, 65% to 90% of them seen once. The data were obtained in a study of T cells in localized non-small cell lung cancer. Study findings and constraints: Compared with tumor, uninvolved adjacent lung displayed greater T cell clonality, ranking highest overall.

V is TRBV6-6 and J is TRBJ1-3; TRBD1 might be the D (5 bases). Material: peripheral blood mononuclear cells, obtained before any cancer treatment. This receptor was obtained from a man aged 40-75 years with stage III lung adenocarcinoma. CDR3 in DNA: TGTGCCAGCAGTCCAGGGACTGGAAACACCATATATTTT. Amino acid sequence: CASSPGTGNTIYF.